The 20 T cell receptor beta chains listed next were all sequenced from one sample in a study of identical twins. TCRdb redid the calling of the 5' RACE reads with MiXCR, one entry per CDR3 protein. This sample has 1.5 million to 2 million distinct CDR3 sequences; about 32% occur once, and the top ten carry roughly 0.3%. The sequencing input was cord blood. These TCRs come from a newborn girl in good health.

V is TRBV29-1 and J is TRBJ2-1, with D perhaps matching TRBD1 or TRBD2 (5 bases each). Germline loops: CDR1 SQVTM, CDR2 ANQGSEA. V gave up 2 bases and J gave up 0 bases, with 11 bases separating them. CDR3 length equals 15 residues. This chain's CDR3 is CSVESRGPSYNEQFF. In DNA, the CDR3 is TGCAGCGTTGAAAGTAGGGGACCCTCCTACAATGAGCAGTTCTTC.

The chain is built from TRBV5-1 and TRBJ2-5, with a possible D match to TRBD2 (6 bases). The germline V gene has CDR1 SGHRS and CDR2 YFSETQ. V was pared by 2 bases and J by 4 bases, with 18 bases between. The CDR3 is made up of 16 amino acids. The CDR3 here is CASSLGSSGVGETQYF. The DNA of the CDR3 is TGCGCCAGCAGCTTAGGTAGCTCGGGAGTGGGAGAGACCCAGTACTTC.

The CDR3 loop is CSVEWFIMSGGLNEQYF. The DNA of the CDR3 is TGCAGCGTTGAATGGTTTATAATGTCAGGGGGTTTGAATGAGCAGTACTTC. V usage is TRBV29-1 and J usage is TRBJ2-7; 7 bases agree with TRBD1. Trimming cost V 2 bases and J 7 bases; bases outside gene matches: 20. This CDR3 region has 17 residues. In germline, CDR1 is SQVTM, CDR2 ANQGSEA.

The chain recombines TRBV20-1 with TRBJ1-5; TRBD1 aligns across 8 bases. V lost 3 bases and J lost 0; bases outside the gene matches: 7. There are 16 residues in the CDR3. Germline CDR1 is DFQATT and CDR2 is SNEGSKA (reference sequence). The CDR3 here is CSASWDRRYSNQPQHF. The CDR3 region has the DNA TGCAGTGCTAGCTGGGACAGGCGTTATAGCAATCAGCCCCAGCATTTT.

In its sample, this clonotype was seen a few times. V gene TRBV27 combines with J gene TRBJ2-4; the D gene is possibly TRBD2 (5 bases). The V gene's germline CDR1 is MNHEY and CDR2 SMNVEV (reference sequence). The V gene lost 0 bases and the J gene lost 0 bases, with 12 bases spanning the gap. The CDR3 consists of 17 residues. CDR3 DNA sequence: TGTGCCAGCAGTTTATCCGAGACTACCCTAGCCAAAAACATTCAGTACTTC. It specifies CASSLSETTLAKNIQYF.

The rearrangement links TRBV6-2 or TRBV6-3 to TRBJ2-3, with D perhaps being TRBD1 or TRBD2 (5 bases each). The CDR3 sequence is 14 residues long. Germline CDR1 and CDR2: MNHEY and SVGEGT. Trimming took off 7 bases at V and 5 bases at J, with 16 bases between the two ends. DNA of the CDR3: TGTGCCAGCAACCTGGGACCTCAGGTAGATACGCAGTATTTT. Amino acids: CASNLGPQVDTQYF.

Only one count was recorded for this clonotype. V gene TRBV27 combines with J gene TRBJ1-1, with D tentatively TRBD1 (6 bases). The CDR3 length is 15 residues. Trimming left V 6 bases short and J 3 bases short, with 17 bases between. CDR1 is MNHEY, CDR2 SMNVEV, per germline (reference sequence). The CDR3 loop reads CASRSSVQGYTEAFF. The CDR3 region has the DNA TGTGCCAGCAGATCCTCCGTCCAGGGGTACACTGAAGCTTTCTTT.

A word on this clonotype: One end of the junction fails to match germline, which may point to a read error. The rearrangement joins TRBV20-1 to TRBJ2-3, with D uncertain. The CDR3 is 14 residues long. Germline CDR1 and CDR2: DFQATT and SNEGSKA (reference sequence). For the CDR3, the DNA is TGCAGTGCGAGAGGCATCGCCTATACAGATACGCAGTATTTT. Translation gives CSARGIAYTDTQYF.

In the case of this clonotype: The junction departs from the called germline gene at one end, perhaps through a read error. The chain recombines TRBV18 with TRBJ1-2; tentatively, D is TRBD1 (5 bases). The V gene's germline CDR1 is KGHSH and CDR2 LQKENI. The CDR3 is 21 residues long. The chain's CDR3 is CASSPSIMGRTGGSANYGYTF. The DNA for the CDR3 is TGTGCCAGCTCACCAAGCATAATGGGAAGAACAGGTGGTTCGGCCAACTACGGCTACACCTTC.

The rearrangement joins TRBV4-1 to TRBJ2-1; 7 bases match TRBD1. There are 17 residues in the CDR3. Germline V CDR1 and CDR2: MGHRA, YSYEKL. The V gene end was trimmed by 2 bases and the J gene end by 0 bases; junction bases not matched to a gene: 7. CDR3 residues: CASSQIRDRSSYNEQFF. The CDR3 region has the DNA TGCGCCAGCAGCCAAATAAGGGACAGAAGCTCCTACAATGAGCAGTTCTTC.

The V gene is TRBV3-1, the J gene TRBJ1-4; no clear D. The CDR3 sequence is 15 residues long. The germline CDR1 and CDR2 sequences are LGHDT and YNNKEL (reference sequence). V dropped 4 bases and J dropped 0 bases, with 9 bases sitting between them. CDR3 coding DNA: TGTGCCAGCAGCCCGGCGCCTTCAACTAATGAAAAACTGTTTTTT. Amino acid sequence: CASSPAPSTNEKLFF.

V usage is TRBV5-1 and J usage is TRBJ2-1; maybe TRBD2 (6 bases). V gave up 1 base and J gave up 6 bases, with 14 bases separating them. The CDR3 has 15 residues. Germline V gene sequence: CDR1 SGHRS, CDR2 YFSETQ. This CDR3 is CASSLRQGGPNEQFF. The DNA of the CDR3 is TGCGCCAGCAGCTTGAGGCAGGGAGGTCCCAATGAGCAGTTCTTC.

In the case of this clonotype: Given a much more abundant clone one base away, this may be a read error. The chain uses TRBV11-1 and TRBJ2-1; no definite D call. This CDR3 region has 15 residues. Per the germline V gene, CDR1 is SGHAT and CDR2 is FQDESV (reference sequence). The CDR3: CASTPNGAAYNERFF. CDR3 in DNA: TGTGCCAGCACCCCGAATGGCGCTGCATACAATGAGCGGTTCTTC.

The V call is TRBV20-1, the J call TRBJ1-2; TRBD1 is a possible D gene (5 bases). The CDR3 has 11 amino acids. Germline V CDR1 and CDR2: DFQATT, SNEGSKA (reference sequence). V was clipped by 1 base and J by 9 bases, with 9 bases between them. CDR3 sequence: CSARGGGSYTF. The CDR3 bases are TGCAGTGCTAGAGGTGGGGGTAGCTACACCTTC.

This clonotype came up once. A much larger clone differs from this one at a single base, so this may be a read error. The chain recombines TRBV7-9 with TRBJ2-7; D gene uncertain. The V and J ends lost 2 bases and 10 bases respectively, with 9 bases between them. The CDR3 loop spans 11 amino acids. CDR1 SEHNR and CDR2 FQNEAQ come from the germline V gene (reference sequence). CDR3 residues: CASSLRSTQYF. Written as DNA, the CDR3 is TGTGCCAGCAGCTTACGTTCGACTCAGTACTTC.

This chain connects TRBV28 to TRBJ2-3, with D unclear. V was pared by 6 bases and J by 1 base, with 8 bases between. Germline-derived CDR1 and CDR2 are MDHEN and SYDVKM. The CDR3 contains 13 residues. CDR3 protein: CASRGHGTDTQYF. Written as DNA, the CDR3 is TGTGCCAGCAGAGGGCACGGCACAGATACGCAGTATTTT.

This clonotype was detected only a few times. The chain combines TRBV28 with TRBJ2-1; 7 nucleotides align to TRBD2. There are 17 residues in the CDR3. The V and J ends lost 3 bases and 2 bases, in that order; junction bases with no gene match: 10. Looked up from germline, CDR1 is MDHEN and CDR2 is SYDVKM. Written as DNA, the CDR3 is TGTGCCAGCAGTTTTTCCGCTAGCGGCGGCCCCTACAATGAGCAGTTCTTC. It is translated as CASSFSASGGPYNEQFF.

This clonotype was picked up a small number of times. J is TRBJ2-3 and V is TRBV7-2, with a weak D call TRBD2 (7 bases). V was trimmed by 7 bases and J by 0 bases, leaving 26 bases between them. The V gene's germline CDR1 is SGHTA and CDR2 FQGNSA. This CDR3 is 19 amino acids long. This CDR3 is CASTRKASGGGASTDTQYF. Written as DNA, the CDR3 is TGTGCCAGCACCCGAAAGGCTTCCGGTGGGGGGGCTAGCACAGATACGCAGTATTTT.

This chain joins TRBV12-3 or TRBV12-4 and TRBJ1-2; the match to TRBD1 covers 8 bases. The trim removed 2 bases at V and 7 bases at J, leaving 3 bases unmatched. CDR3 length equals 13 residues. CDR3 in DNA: TGTGCCAGCAGTTTACAGGACAGGGCTGGCTACACCTTC. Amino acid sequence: CASSLQDRAGYTF.

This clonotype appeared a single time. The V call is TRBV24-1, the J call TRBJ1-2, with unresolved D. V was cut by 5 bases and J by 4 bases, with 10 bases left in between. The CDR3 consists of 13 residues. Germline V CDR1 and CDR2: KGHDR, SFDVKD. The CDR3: CATSAVASYGYTF. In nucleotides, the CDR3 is TGTGCCACCAGTGCAGTTGCGAGCTATGGCTACACCTTC.